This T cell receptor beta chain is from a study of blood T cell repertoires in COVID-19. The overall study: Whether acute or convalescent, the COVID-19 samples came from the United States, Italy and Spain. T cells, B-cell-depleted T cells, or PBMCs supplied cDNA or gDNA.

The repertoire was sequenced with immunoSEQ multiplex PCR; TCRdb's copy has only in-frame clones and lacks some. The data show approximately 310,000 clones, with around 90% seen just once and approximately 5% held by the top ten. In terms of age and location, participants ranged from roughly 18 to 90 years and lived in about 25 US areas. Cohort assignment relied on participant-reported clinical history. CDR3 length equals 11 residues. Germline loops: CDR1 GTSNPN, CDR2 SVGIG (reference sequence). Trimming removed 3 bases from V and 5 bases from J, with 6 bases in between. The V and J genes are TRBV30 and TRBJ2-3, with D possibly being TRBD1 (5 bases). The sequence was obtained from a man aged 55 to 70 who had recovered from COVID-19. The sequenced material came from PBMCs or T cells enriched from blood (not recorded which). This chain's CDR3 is CAWRGVDTQYF. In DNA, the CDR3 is TGTGCCTGGAGAGGGGTAGATACGCAGTATTTT.